This TCR beta chain derives from a study of cytomegalovirus exposure and HLA in healthy donors. Study results and limitations: Within an earlier analysis, most TCR beta V segments proved productive either about 90% or about 30% of the time. Reports state that TCR beta sequences accurately predicted most subjects' HLA-A and HLA-B alleles.

PCR involved 60 Vbeta and 13 Jbeta primers. Repertoires were generated with immunoSEQ multiplex PCR, while TCRdb's copy carries only in-frame clones and drops some. This table holds about 150,000 clones, around a tenth found once. On this clone itself: Its target is unknown.

From germline, CDR1 is MNHEY and CDR2 SVGAGI. Trimming removed 0 bases from V and 4 bases from J; junction bases left unmatched: 6. This CDR3 region has 16 residues. The sequence derives from a male donor in good health and CMV-seronegative. Material for sequencing was PBMCs. The chain uses TRBV6-5 and TRBJ1-3; TRBD1 agrees at 7 bases. The CDR3, as DNA: TGTGCCAGCAGTTACTCTCAAGGGGGCGCAGGAAACACCATATATTTT. This sequence encodes CASSYSQGGAGNTIYF.